Each of the 10 T cell receptor beta chains below was sequenced from the same sample in a study of cytomegalovirus exposure and HLA in healthy donors. Both 60 Vbeta primers and 13 Jbeta primers went into the PCR. Profiling relied on immunoSEQ multiplex PCR, and the TCRdb table lists in-frame clones only, not all of them. The table shows approximately 35,000 clones, with around 83% occurring only once. Source material: PBMCs. These receptors were taken from a woman between 18 and 29 years old in good health and CMV-seronegative.

This clone was seen just once. The V and J genes are TRBV11-1 and TRBJ2-5; D not certain. The germline gives CDR1 SGHAT, CDR2 FQDESV (reference sequence). The V end was cut by 5 bases, the J end by 4 bases, with 14 bases between. This CDR3 is built from 14 residues. The CDR3 reads CASSPSQVRETQYF. For the CDR3, the DNA is TGTGCCAGCAGCCCATCGCAGGTACGAGAGACCCAGTACTTC.

The V call is TRBV30, the J call TRBJ1-5, with D maybe TRBD1 (5 bases). The CDR3 has 15 amino acids. CDR1 is GTSNPN and CDR2 is SVGIG in the germline V gene (reference sequence). V was pared by 3 bases and J by 6 bases, with 18 bases between. CDR3 region: CAWRGGLSPSQPQHF. The CDR3 nucleotides read TGTGCCTGGAGGGGGGGACTCTCCCCTAGTCAGCCCCAGCATTTT.

The chain uses TRBV5-1 and TRBJ2-1; TRBD2 matches 9 bases. The CDR3 consists of 16 residues. The V and J ends lost 3 bases and 1 base, in that order; junction bases with no gene match: 5. Germline CDR1 and CDR2: SGHRS and YFSETQ. The chain's CDR3 is CASSYSGSSSYNEQFF. CDR3 DNA sequence: TGCGCCAGCAGCTATAGCGGGAGTAGTTCCTACAATGAGCAGTTCTTC.

This clone has a handful of counts. The rearrangement joins TRBV30 to TRBJ1-5; 10 bases are a match to TRBD1. The CDR3 is 14 amino acids. With V trimmed by 3 bases and J by 5 bases, 4 bases remained unmatched. In germline, CDR1 is GTSNPN, CDR2 SVGIG (reference sequence). The CDR3, as DNA: TGTGCCTGGAGCCTCGGACAGGGGGATCAGCCCCAGCATTTT. It is translated as CAWSLGQGDQPQHF. The full variable domain, with the rest looked up from reference TRBV30 and TRBJ1-5, is SQTIHQWPATLVQPVGSPLSLECTVEGTSNPNLYWYRQAAGRGLQLLFYSVGIGQISSEVPQNLSASRPQDRQFILSSKKLLLSDSGFYLCAWSLGQGDQPQHFGDGTRLSIL.

The chain recombines TRBV13 with TRBJ2-1; the match to TRBD2 covers 11 bases. CDR3 length: 17 residues. From germline, CDR1 is PRHDT and CDR2 FYEKMQ (reference sequence). The V gene end was trimmed by 2 bases and the J gene end by 1 base; junction bases not matched to a gene: 4. CDR3 loop: CASSLSPSGRSYNEQFF. Written as DNA, the CDR3 is TGTGCCAGCAGCTTATCTCCTAGCGGGAGGTCCTACAATGAGCAGTTCTTC.

CDR3 sequence reads: CASSGPENEQYF. In DNA form, the CDR3 reads TGTGCCAGCAGCGGTCCGGAGAACGAGCAGTACTTC. The chain joins TRBV11-2 to TRBJ2-5; D remains ambiguous. The J call is uncertain, as TRBJ2-7 better fits the DNA end. CDR1 is SGHAT, CDR2 FQNNGV, per germline. CDR3 length equals 12 residues.

The chain carries TRBV21-1 and TRBJ2-1; the table's D call, TRBD2, was not checked against the DNA. TRBV21-1 is a documented pseudogene. The CDR3 loop spans 17 amino acids. CDR3 in amino acids: CATTAGGTARYRNEQFF. In DNA, the CDR3 is TGTGCCACCACGGCGGGCGGTACGGCGCGTTACCGCAATGAGCAGTTCTTC.

The rearrangement joins TRBV5-1 to TRBJ1-1, with unresolved D. V lost 4 bases and J 5 bases, leaving 15 bases between the germline ends. The V gene's germline CDR1 is SGHRS and CDR2 YFSETQ. CDR3 length: 14 residues. For the CDR3, the DNA is TGCGCCAGCAGCCCGACGAATGGCGGGACTGAAGCTTTCTTT. This sequence encodes CASSPTNGGTEAFF.

The rearrangement links TRBV19 to TRBJ2-3, with 7 bases fitting TRBD1. V dropped 4 bases and J dropped 4; count of bases not matched to a gene: 8. Germline CDR1 reads LNHDA; CDR2 reads SQIVND (reference sequence). This CDR3 is built from 15 residues. CDR3: CASSTDRVGADTQYF. The DNA for the CDR3 is TGTGCCAGTAGTACAGACAGGGTTGGTGCAGATACGCAGTATTTT.

V is TRBV5-1 and J is TRBJ1-2; TRBD1 agrees at 9 bases. From germline, CDR1 is SGHRS and CDR2 YFSETQ. The CDR3 sequence is 14 residues long. Losses at the gene ends were 4 bases for V and 8 bases for J; bases not matched to a gene: 9. CDR3 coding DNA: TGCGCCAGCAGCCCCCGGACAGGGGAAGGGGGCTACACCTTC. It specifies CASSPRTGEGGYTF. The full variable domain, completed using reference TRBV5-1 and TRBJ1-2, is KAGVTQTPRYLIKTRGQQVTLSCSPISGHRSVSWYQQTPGQGLQFLFEYFSETQRNKGNFPGRFSGRQFSNSRSEMNVSTLELGDSALYLCASSPRTGEGGYTFGSGTRLTVV.